Listed here are 8 T cell receptor beta chains from one sample, sequenced in a study. TCRdb reanalysed the reads using MiXCR and keeps one entry per CDR3 protein. Here the sample spans approximately 1,800 distinct CDR3 sequences, 6.5% to 9% being singletons. The sequenced material came from CD4+ T cells from peripheral blood. Receptors originate from a human donor with rheumatoid arthritis.

To note about this clonotype: A far larger clone is off by one base, so a read error is likely. The chain recombines TRBV20-1 with TRBJ2-7; TRBD1 or TRBD2 may be the D gene (5 bases each). Germline V gene lookup returns CDR1 DFQATT and CDR2 SNEGSKA (reference sequence). This CDR3 has 14 residues. The DNA of the CDR3 is TGCAGCGTTACACCGGGAACTAGAGGGGACGAGCAGTACTTC. Translating it yields CSVTPGTRGDEQYF.

Ten or more counts support this clonotype. The chain is built from TRBV12-3 or TRBV12-4 and TRBJ1-4; the D is unclear. Trimming removed 4 bases from V and 5 bases from J, with 8 bases in between. This CDR3 contains 13 residues. The CDR3 here is CASSSSGNEKLFF. DNA of the CDR3: TGTGCCAGCAGTTCCTCCGGGAATGAAAAACTGTTTTTT.

By its share, this clonotype is medium-sized. The rearrangement uses TRBV4-1 and TRBJ2-7, with a possible D match to TRBD1 (5 bases). The CDR3 totals 16 residues. From germline, CDR1 is MGHRA and CDR2 YSYEKL. V lost 1 base and J 1 base, leaving 14 bases between the germline ends. CDR3: CASSQGGPGTSYEQYF. The CDR3 nucleotides are TGCGCCAGCAGCCAAGGGGGCCCGGGTACGTCCTACGAGCAGTACTTC.

This clonotype is termed medium-sized. This chain links TRBV7-8 with TRBJ2-7; 9 bases map to TRBD2. Germline CDR1 is SGHVS and CDR2 is FQNEAQ. Trimming at V came to 4 bases and at J to 3 bases, leaving 10 bases not matched to a gene. This CDR3 is 16 amino acids long. The CDR3 region is CASSSGRLAAYYEQYF. The DNA of the CDR3 is TGTGCCAGCAGCTCCGGACGACTAGCGGCTTACTACGAGCAGTACTTC. The full variable domain, with the rest looked up from reference TRBV7-8 and TRBJ2-7, is GAGVSQSPRYKVAKRGQDVALRCDPISGHVSLFWYQQALGQGPEFLTYFQNEAQLDKSGLPSDRFFAERPEGSVSTLKIQRTQQEDSAVYLCASSSGRLAAYYEQYFGPGTRLTVT.

By share, this clonotype ranks as medium-sized (0.01 to 0.1%). The genes are TRBV20-1 and TRBJ1-2, with D tentatively TRBD1 (6 bases). CDR1 is DFQATT, CDR2 SNEGSKA, per germline (reference sequence). The V and J ends lost 1 base and 5 bases respectively, with 11 bases between them. The CDR3 contains 13 residues. The DNA for the CDR3 is TGCAGTGCTAGAGCGGGGGCTGGGTATGGCTACACCTTC. Amino acids: CSARAGAGYGYTF.

This clonotype is classed as medium-sized. This rearrangement joins TRBV4-3 to TRBJ1-2, with D maybe TRBD1 (5 bases). Germline V gene data show CDR1 as LGHNA and CDR2 as YSLEER. The CDR3 spans 15 residues. Trimming removed 0 bases at V and 6 bases at J, with 14 bases between. The CDR3 DNA reads as TGCGCCAGCAGCCAAGATGCGGTAGGGGACGATGGCTACACCTTC. This gives the protein CASSQDAVGDDGYTF.

This clonotype is categorized as medium-sized. The CDR3 bases are TGTGCCAGCAGTTTACCAGGCGGAGATACGCAGTATTTT. Translating gives CASSLPGGDTQYF. The J gene is TRBJ2-3, the V gene TRBV25-1; no clear D gene. The germline V gene has CDR1 MGHDK and CDR2 SYGVNS. The CDR3 contains 13 residues. V was clipped by 5 bases and J by 5 bases, with 11 bases between them.

By its share, this clonotype is medium-sized. The chain carries TRBV29-1 and TRBJ2-1, with D hard to call. The V end lost 5 bases, the J end lost 8 bases, and 13 bases lay between the germline ends. Per the germline V gene, CDR1 is SQVTM and CDR2 is ANQGSEA. The CDR3 has 12 residues. The CDR3 coding sequence is TGCAGCGTTACAAGGTTTAGGGATGAGCAGTTCTTC. This sequence encodes CSVTRFRDEQFF.